This entry lists 3 T cell receptor beta chains sequenced from one sample in a study of T-cell reconstitution after alpha-beta-depleted transplantation in children. Unique molecular identifiers were used to barcode this TCRbeta library. TCRdb reprocessed the PCR reads via MiXCR and lists one record per CDR3 protein. In the table there are some 640,000 distinct CDR3 sequences, roughly 17% of which are singletons. Sequencing used PBMCs from the stem cell graft donor, obtained from the stem cell graft. Receptor source: a human donor who donated a stem cell graft to a child with acute myeloid leukemia.

This clonotype was seen ten or more times. J is TRBJ1-2 and V is TRBV15, with D unclear. From germline, CDR1 is LNHNV and CDR2 YYDKDF (reference sequence). CDR3 length: 13 amino acids. Trimming cost V 6 bases and J 0 bases, with 8 bases left between them. DNA for the CDR3: TGTGCCACCAGAGGACTGCCTAACTATGGCTACACCTTC. Translating it yields CATRGLPNYGYTF.

This clonotype has ten or more counts. The rearrangement links TRBV5-1 to TRBJ2-1, with TRBD1 matching 10 bases. The V and J ends lost 4 bases and 2 bases, in that order; junction bases with no gene match: 9. CDR3 size: 17 residues. Germline-derived CDR1 and CDR2 are SGHRS and YFSETQ. The CDR3, as DNA: TGCGCCAGCAGCCCACAGACCGGGACAGGGGCCTACAATGAGCAGTTCTTC. Its protein is CASSPQTGTGAYNEQFF.

This chain joins TRBV15 and TRBJ2-7; no firm D call. V lost 1 base and J 4 bases, leaving 11 bases between the germline ends. The germline V gene has CDR1 LNHNV and CDR2 YYDKDF (reference sequence). This CDR3 contains 14 residues. DNA of the CDR3: TGTGCCACCAGCAGAGCCGGCAGCGATTACGAGCAGTACGTC. Translated, it gives CATSRAGSDYEQYV.